Listed below are T cell receptor beta chains from one sample, sequenced in a study of blood T cell repertoires in COVID-19. The protocol was immunoSEQ multiplex PCR, while the TCRdb copy is restricted to in-frame clones and leaves out a portion. The sample carries about 7,000 clones, 88% recorded once. Specimen: peripheral blood. The receptors were sampled from a human donor in a cohort sampled during active COVID-19. CDR3s include the opening cysteine and the closing phenylalanine or tryptophan. A D gene is named only where the DNA matches it firmly. Not all rows give a size; the values are once, few, many and, for expanded clones, a class.

cdr3_aa	cdr3_nt	clone_size	j_call	v_call	d_call
CASSTPTGGSTDTQYF	TGTGCCAGTAGTACTCCAACAGGGGGCTCGACAGATACGCAGTATTTT	NA	TRBJ2-3	TRBV19	TRBD1
CAWSVRGLPGGQPQHF	TGTGCCTGGAGTGTACGCGGTCTCCCAGGGGGGCAGCCCCAGCATTTT	NA	TRBJ1-5	TRBV30	TRBD1
CASSSGGSGANVLTF	TGTGCCAGTAGCTCCGGGGGCTCTGGGGCCAACGTCCTGACTTTC	NA	TRBJ2-6	TRBV19	NA
CASSPTTGLYQPQHF	TGTGCCAGCTCTCCTACGACAGGGTTATATCAGCCCCAGCATTTT	few	TRBJ1-5	TRBV18	TRBD1
CASRRQGLVSNQPQHF	TGTGCCAGCAGACGACAGGGCTTGGTGAGCAATCAGCCCCAGCATTTT	once	TRBJ1-5	TRBV6-6	TRBD1
CASSPPGRRRTGELFF	TGTGCCAGCAGCCCGCCCGGGAGGCGTCGCACCGGGGAGCTGTTTTTT	NA	TRBJ2-2	TRBV7-8	TRBD2
CASSLVQGSNNEQFF	TGTGCCAGCAGCTTAGTCCAGGGTTCCAACAATGAGCAGTTCTTC	NA	TRBJ2-1	TRBV7-9	NA
CASSEGDYLSYEQYF	TGTGCCAGCAGTGAGGGGGACTACCTCTCCTACGAGCAGTACTTC	NA	TRBJ2-7	TRBV2	TRBD2
CAWSQYRVKSEQYF	TGTGCCTGGAGTCAGTACAGGGTTAAGAGCGAGCAGTACTTC	NA	TRBJ2-7	TRBV30	NA
CASGGQGFYEQYF	TGTGCCAGCGGGGGACAGGGTTTTTACGAGCAGTACTTC	NA	TRBJ2-7	TRBV2	TRBD1
CASRQTGGGTDTQYF	TGTGCCAGCAGACAAACAGGGGGGGGGACAGATACGCAGTATTTT	once	TRBJ2-3	TRBV11-1	NA
CASSYRQGTHEQYF	TGTGCCAGCAGTTACCGACAGGGGACCCACGAGCAGTACTTC	NA	TRBJ2-7	TRBV6-5	TRBD1
CASSQDRWNSYEQYF	TGCGCCAGCAGTCAGGACAGGTGGAACTCCTACGAGCAGTACTTC	NA	TRBJ2-7	TRBV10-2	TRBD1
CASSPGTSGDSYEQYF	TGTGCCAGCAGTCCGGGGACTAGCGGAGACTCCTACGAGCAGTACTTC	NA	TRBJ2-7	TRBV27	TRBD2
CASSLGAEGGGYTF	TGTGCCAGCAGCTTAGGGGCCGAGGGAGGTGGCTACACCTTC	NA	TRBJ1-2	TRBV11-2	NA
CASSLGLSTSGNTDTQYF	TGTGCCAGCAGTTTAGGTTTATCGACTAGCGGGAACACAGATACGCAGTATTTT	NA	TRBJ2-3	TRBV28	TRBD2
CASRETGAYEQYF	TGTGCCAGCAGGGAGACAGGGGCCTACGAGCAGTACTTC	NA	TRBJ2-7	TRBV6-5	TRBD1
CASSPSGTGNTGELFF	TGTGCCAGCTCACCGTCCGGGACTGGGAACACCGGGGAGCTGTTTTTT	NA	TRBJ2-2	TRBV18	NA
CASGFGLAGNTGELFF	TGTGCTAGTGGTTTCGGACTAGCGGGAAACACCGGGGAGCTGTTTTTT	NA	TRBJ2-2	TRBV12-5	TRBD2
CASSWGDRGRGYNEQFF	TGTGCCAGCAGCTGGGGGGACAGGGGGCGAGGGTACAATGAGCAGTTCTTC	NA	TRBJ2-1	TRBV5-5	TRBD1
CASSRREHWDTEAFF	TGTGCCAGCAGCCGACGGGAGCATTGGGACACTGAAGCTTTCTTT	NA	TRBJ1-1	TRBV6-6	NA
CASSSRPGQPGAFF	TGTGCCAGCAGCTCCCGCCCGGGACAACCAGGGGCTTTCTTT	NA	TRBJ1-1	TRBV5-4	NA
CASSIGFGTGRTDTQYF	TGTGCCAGTAGTATAGGTTTCGGGACAGGAAGAACAGATACGCAGTATTTT	NA	TRBJ2-3	TRBV19	TRBD1
CASSVGSAEQYF	TGTGCCAGCAGCGTCGGGTCCGCCGAGCAGTACTTC	NA	TRBJ2-7	TRBV9	NA
CASSLGHDGYTF	TGCGCCAGCAGCTTGGGACACGATGGCTACACCTTC	NA	TRBJ1-2	TRBV5-1	NA
CASSASEMNTEAFF	TGCGCCAGCAGCGCCTCAGAAATGAACACTGAAGCTTTCTTT	NA	TRBJ1-1	TRBV5-1	NA
CATSRVGQGAVSGYTF	TGTGCCACCAGCAGAGTCGGACAGGGGGCAGTTAGTGGCTACACCTTC	NA	TRBJ1-2	TRBV15	TRBD1
CASSGWADTQYF	TGTGCCAGCAGCGGGTGGGCAGATACGCAGTATTTT	NA	TRBJ2-3	TRBV27	NA
CASSSRPGQVYEQYF	TGTGCCAGTAGTTCTCGCCCGGGACAGGTCTACGAGCAGTACTTC	NA	TRBJ2-7	TRBV19	TRBD1
CASSPLLGAETQYF	TGTGCCAGCTCACCACTGTTAGGGGCAGAGACCCAGTACTTC	NA	TRBJ2-5	TRBV18	NA
CASSPLGQTNSPLHF	TGTGCCAGCAGCCCCCTGGGACAAACTAATTCACCCCTCCACTTT	NA	TRBJ1-6	TRBV3-1/TRBV3-2	NA
CAWSISGGDTQYF	TGTGCCTGGAGTATATCCGGAGGAGATACGCAGTATTTT	NA	TRBJ2-3	TRBV30	NA
CASSWGQDYEQYF	TGTGCCAGCAGCTGGGGACAGGACTACGAGCAGTACTTC	NA	TRBJ2-7	TRBV5-4	TRBD1
CASRERTGFGEKLFF	TGTGCCAGCAGGGAAAGGACAGGGTTCGGGGAAAAACTGTTTTTT	NA	TRBJ1-4	TRBV27	TRBD1
CASSSQGNTEAFF	TGTGCCAGCAGCTCACAGGGGAACACTGAAGCTTTCTTT	NA	TRBJ1-1	TRBV7-9	NA
CASSLRPGLAAYEQYF	TGTGCCAGCAGCCTCAGGCCGGGACTAGCTGCCTACGAGCAGTACTTC	NA	TRBJ2-7	TRBV7-6	TRBD2
CASSPPGTTQPQHF	TGTGCCAGCTCACCTCCCGGGACTACTCAGCCCCAGCATTTT	NA	TRBJ1-5	TRBV18	NA
CASSQELGQTTYGYTF	TGTGCCAGCAGCCAAGAGTTAGGACAGACCACCTATGGCTACACCTTC	few	TRBJ1-2	TRBV14	NA
CASSQAVNTGELFF	TGTGCCAGCAGTCAAGCGGTCAACACCGGGGAGCTGTTTTTT	NA	TRBJ2-2	TRBV11-3	NA
CAWSGLAGSPTGELFF	TGTGCCTGGAGTGGTTTGGCGGGGTCCCCCACCGGGGAGCTGTTTTTT	NA	TRBJ2-2	TRBV30	NA
CSAPTVDEQYF	TGCAGTGCCCCGACAGTCGACGAGCAGTACTTC	NA	TRBJ2-7	TRBV20-1	NA
CASSYRLAGLTDTQYF	TGTGCCAGCAGCTACCGACTAGCGGGCCTCACAGATACGCAGTATTTT	NA	TRBJ2-3	TRBV14	TRBD2